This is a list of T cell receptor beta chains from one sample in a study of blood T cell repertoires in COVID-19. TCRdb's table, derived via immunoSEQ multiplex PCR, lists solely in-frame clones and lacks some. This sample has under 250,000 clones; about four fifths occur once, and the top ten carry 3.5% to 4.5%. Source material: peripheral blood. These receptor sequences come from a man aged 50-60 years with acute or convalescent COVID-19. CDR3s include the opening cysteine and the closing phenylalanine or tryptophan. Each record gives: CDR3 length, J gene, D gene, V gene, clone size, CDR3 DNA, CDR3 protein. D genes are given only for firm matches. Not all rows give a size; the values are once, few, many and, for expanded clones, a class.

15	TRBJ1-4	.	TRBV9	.	TGTGCCAGCAGCGTAGGGGGACACGGAGATGAAAAACTGTTTTTT	CASSVGGHGDEKLFF
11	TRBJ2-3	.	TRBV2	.	TGTGCCACCACAGGGTCAGATACGCAGTATTTT	CATTGSDTQYF
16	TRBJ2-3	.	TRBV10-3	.	TGTGCCATCAGCCACCCGGGCCAGGGCTCCCGCGGTACGCAGTATTTT	CAISHPGQGSRGTQYF
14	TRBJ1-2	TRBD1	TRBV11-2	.	TGTGCCAGCAGCTTTACCGGGACAGAGTATGGCTACACCTTC	CASSFTGTEYGYTF
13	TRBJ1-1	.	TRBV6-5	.	TGTGCCAGCAGTTATTGGAGGAACACTGAAGCTTTCTTT	CASSYWRNTEAFF
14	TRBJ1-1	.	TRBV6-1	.	TGTGCCAGCAGTGAACAGGTTATGTGGACTGAAGCTTTCTTT	CASSEQVMWTEAFF
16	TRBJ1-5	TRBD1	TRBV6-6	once	TGTGCCAGCAGTACCCGGACAGGGGCATACAATCAGCCCCAGCATTTT	CASSTRTGAYNQPQHF
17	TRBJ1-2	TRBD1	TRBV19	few	TGTGCCAGTAGTCCGGTGTTTCCCGACAGGGGACCGAAGGGCTACACCTTC	CASSPVFPDRGPKGYTF
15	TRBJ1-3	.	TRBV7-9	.	TGTGCCAGCAGCGTTGGCGGGGGCTCTGGAAACACCATATATTTT	CASSVGGGSGNTIYF
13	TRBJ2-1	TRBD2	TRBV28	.	TGTGCCAGCAACGGAGCGGGATACAATGAGCAGTTCTTC	CASNGAGYNEQFF
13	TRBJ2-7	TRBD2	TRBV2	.	TGTGCCAGAACTAGCGAGATCTCCTACGAGCAGTACTTC	CARTSEISYEQYF
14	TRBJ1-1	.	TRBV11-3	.	TGTGCCAGCATTTCTGGCAGTCCGAACACTGAAGCTTTCTTT	CASISGSPNTEAFF
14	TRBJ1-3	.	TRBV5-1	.	TGCGCCAGCAGCCCCACAGGGAATAAGGACACCATATATTTT	CASSPTGNKDTIYF
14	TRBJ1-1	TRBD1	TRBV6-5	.	TGTGCCAGCAGTTACGCGGGGACAGGAGAAGGAGCTTTCTTT	CASSYAGTGEGAFF
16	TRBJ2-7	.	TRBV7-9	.	TGTGCCAGCAGCTTAGCGCAGGCAGGGAGGCCCTACGAGCAGTACTTC	CASSLAQAGRPYEQYF
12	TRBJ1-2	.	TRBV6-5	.	TGTGCCAGCAAAAGTACCGGGTCCTCAGACACCTTC	CASKSTGSSDTF
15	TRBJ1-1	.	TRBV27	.	TGTGCCAGCACCCACCGCGCGGGTTCCTCCACTGAAGCTTTCTTT	CASTHRAGSSTEAFF
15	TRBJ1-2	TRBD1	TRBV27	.	TGTGCCAGCAGTTTTTCTTCGGGACAGACCTATGGCTACACCTTC	CASSFSSGQTYGYTF